A single sample is the source of the 10 T cell receptor beta chains below, sequenced in a study of blood T cell repertoires in COVID-19. Here immunoSEQ multiplex PCR was the method, and the copy in TCRdb shows in-frame clones only, minus some. Of 90,000 to 100,000 clones listed, approximately 91% were seen once; the top ten hold under 5.5%. Source material: peripheral blood. These receptors came from a man aged 60-69 years with COVID-19, enrolled during active disease.

This chain uses TRBV2 with TRBJ1-4, with D perhaps matching TRBD1 (6 bases). Between the trimmed V and J ends, which lost 2 bases and 8 bases, there was a span of 18 bases. The germline V gene encodes CDR1 SNHLY and CDR2 FYNNEI. The CDR3 covers 16 residues. The CDR3 DNA sequence: TGTGCCAGCAGTGAAACCCGGGACAAGGGGTGGGAAAAACTGTTTTTT. Translation gives CASSETRDKGWEKLFF.

This clone was observed once. The chain uses TRBV5-1 and TRBJ1-2; 9 bases are shared with TRBD1. The V segment lost 4 bases and the J segment 3 bases; nucleotides outside the gene matches: 4. CDR3 length: 14 amino acids. The V gene's germline CDR1 is SGHRS and CDR2 YFSETQ. In DNA form, the CDR3 reads TGCGCCAGCAGCACAGGGGGCTCTGACTATGGCTACACCTTC. Translating gives CASSTGGSDYGYTF. Combining the CDR3 with reference TRBV5-1 and TRBJ1-2 gives the whole variable domain KAGVTQTPRYLIKTRGQQVTLSCSPISGHRSVSWYQQTPGQGLQFLFEYFSETQRNKGNFPGRFSGRQFSNSRSEMNVSTLELGDSALYLCASSTGGSDYGYTFGSGTRLTVV.

The CDR3 spells CASSLVRELAVQYF. CDR3 bases: TGTGCCAGCAGCTTAGTCCGGGAACTAGCGGTGCAGTACTTC. The rearrangement joins TRBV7-9 to TRBJ2-7; TRBD2 matches at 8 bases. Germline CDR1 is SEHNR and CDR2 is FQNEAQ (reference sequence). V dropped 1 base and J dropped 9; count of bases not matched to a gene: 8. This CDR3 spans 14 amino acids.

This rearrangement joins TRBV7-3 to TRBJ1-1; no clear D gene. V was cut by 6 bases and J by 1 base, with 6 bases left in between. Germline V gene data show CDR1 as SGHTA and CDR2 as FQGTGA. CDR3 length equals 12 residues. The CDR3 DNA sequence: TGTGCCAGCAGTGCGGGGAACACTGAAGCTTTCTTT. It translates to CASSAGNTEAFF.

The chain joins TRBV10-2 to TRBJ2-2, with 7 bases matching TRBD2. The CDR3 spans 14 residues. From germline, CDR1 is WSHSY and CDR2 SAAADI. V trimming: 10 bases; J trimming: 6 bases; junction bases outside the gene matches: 11. CDR3 protein: CANRPAGNPGELFF. The CDR3 DNA is TGCGCCAACAGGCCAGCGGGAAACCCCGGGGAGCTGTTTTTT.

The chain couples TRBV11-3 to TRBJ1-2; no definite D call. V lost 5 bases and J 6 bases, leaving 13 bases between the germline ends. CDR3 size: 13 residues. Germline V CDR1 and CDR2: SGHNT, YENEEA. For the CDR3, the DNA is TGTGCCAGCAGCACCCGTGAACGGGATGGCTACACCTTC. Protein product: CASSTRERDGYTF.

A note on this clone: The same CDR3 can be traced to other DNA sequences in this sample. The J gene is TRBJ2-2, the V gene TRBV5-1; 11 bases align to TRBD2. CDR3 length equals 14 residues. From germline, CDR1 is SGHRS and CDR2 YFSETQ. The V and J ends lost 4 bases and 7 bases, in that order; junction bases with no gene match: 3. The CDR3 region has the DNA TGCGCCAGCAGCCCGGGACTAGCGGTCGGGGAGCTGTTTTTT. It translates to CASSPGLAVGELFF.

The chain is built from TRBV7-2 and TRBJ2-5, with 7 bases lining up with TRBD2. Germline trimming cut 0 bases from V and 1 base from J; bases unmatched to any gene: 2. The CDR3 is 15 residues long. Germline V CDR1 and CDR2: SGHTA, FQGNSA. Here the CDR3 reads CASSLASGSQETQYF. Here the CDR3 DNA reads TGTGCCAGCAGCTTAGCTAGCGGGTCCCAAGAGACCCAGTACTTC.

The chain joins TRBV25-1 to TRBJ2-7; D is unresolved. Germline V gene lookup returns CDR1 MGHDK and CDR2 SYGVNS. V was clipped by 5 bases and J by 5 bases, with 13 bases between them. The CDR3 runs 13 residues. The CDR3 nucleotides are TGTGCCAGCAGTTCAGGTCCTTCAGACGAGCAGTACTTC. Its protein is CASSSGPSDEQYF.

This clone was counted only a few times. J is TRBJ2-1 and V is TRBV11-3, with a weak D call TRBD1 (5 bases). CDR1 is SGHNT and CDR2 is YENEEA in the germline V gene. With 1 base removed from V and 7 bases from J, the gap between germline ends came to 5 bases. CDR3 size: 12 residues. The CDR3: CASSLAGNEQFF. CDR3 DNA: TGTGCCAGCAGCTTAGCAGGGAATGAGCAGTTCTTC.